Below are 7 T cell receptor beta chains sequenced from a single sample in a study of graft-versus-host responses after intestinal transplantation. Produced via immunoSEQ multiplex PCR; TCRdb's table is partial and in-frame only. The data show about 120,000 clones, roughly 95% seen once. No antigens are known for them. The sample was unstimulated CD8+ T cells sorted from spleen or lymph node cells, taken before intestinal transplant. These receptors were taken from a human donor who received an intestinal transplant.

The chain couples TRBV28 to TRBJ2-7, with a weak D call TRBD2 (5 bases). Germline CDR1 MDHEN, CDR2 SYDVKM. V lost 6 bases and J 7 bases, leaving 10 bases between the germline ends. CDR3 length: 11 residues. The CDR3 DNA sequence: TGTGCCAGCAGGGACGGGGTTGAGCAGTACTTC. Translating gives CASRDGVEQYF.

The rearrangement joins TRBV5-6 to TRBJ2-7; D is unclear. V was clipped by 2 bases and J by 0 bases, with 12 bases between them. Looked up from germline, CDR1 is SGHDT and CDR2 is YYEEEE. This CDR3 spans 15 amino acids. The CDR3 DNA reads as TGTGCCAGCAGCTTCGCCTCAAAACTCTCCTACGAGCAGTACTTC. Translated: CASSFASKLSYEQYF. The complete variable domain, with remaining parts taken from reference TRBV5-6 and TRBJ2-7, reads DAGVTQSPTHLIKTRGQQVTLRCSPKSGHDTVSWYQQALGQGPQFIFQYYEEEERQRGNFPDRFSGHQFPNYSSELNVNALLLGDSALYLCASSFASKLSYEQYFGPGTRLTVT.

The chain joins TRBV11-2 to TRBJ1-5; maybe TRBD1 (6 bases). This CDR3 comprises 14 residues. Trimming stripped 5 bases from V and 4 bases from J, with 12 bases between. Germline values: CDR1 SGHAT, CDR2 FQNNGV. CDR3 amino acids: CASSQGIDNQPQHF. CDR3 coding DNA: TGTGCCAGCAGCCAGGGGATAGATAATCAGCCCCAGCATTTT.

The V gene is TRBV9, the J gene TRBJ2-3; D gene uncertain. Trimming removed 0 bases from V and 0 bases from J, with 8 bases in between. The V gene's germline CDR1 is SGDLS and CDR2 YYNGEE. The CDR3 extends over 15 amino acids. Written as DNA, the CDR3 is TGTGCCAGCAGCGTAGCTGCAGGCAGCACAGATACGCAGTATTTT. Residues: CASSVAAGSTDTQYF. Variable domain in full (rest from reference TRBV9 and TRBJ2-3): DSGVTQTPKHLITATGQRVTLRCSPRSGDLSVYWYQQSLDQGLQFLIQYYNGEERAKGNILERFSAQQFPDLHSELNLSSLELGDSALYFCASSVAAGSTDTQYFGPGTRLTVL.

The chain recombines TRBV7-9 with TRBJ2-5; 8 bases fit TRBD1. CDR3 length: 14 amino acids. In germline, CDR1 is SEHNR, CDR2 FQNEAQ (reference sequence). After removal of 6 bases from V and 5 bases from J, the junction contained 8 bases not matched to a gene. The CDR3 spells CASSPGQASETQYF. In nucleotides, the CDR3 is TGTGCCAGCAGTCCGGGACAGGCGTCGGAGACCCAGTACTTC.

This clone was observed once. This chain connects TRBV9 to TRBJ1-5; possibly TRBD1 for D (5 bases). CDR3 size: 14 residues. The V and J ends lost 0 bases and 4 bases respectively, with 8 bases between them. In germline, CDR1 is SGDLS, CDR2 YYNGEE. The CDR3 DNA sequence: TGTGCCAGCAGCGTAGGGTGGGGGAATCAGCCCCAGCATTTT. Translating gives CASSVGWGNQPQHF. Full variable domain (remainder filled in from reference TRBV9 and TRBJ1-5): DSGVTQTPKHLITATGQRVTLRCSPRSGDLSVYWYQQSLDQGLQFLIQYYNGEERAKGNILERFSAQQFPDLHSELNLSSLELGDSALYFCASSVGWGNQPQHFGDGTRLSIL.

This sequence joins TRBV4-3 and TRBJ2-1, with a weak D call TRBD2 (6 bases). The CDR3 loop spans 16 amino acids. V gave up 1 base and J gave up 0 bases, with 10 bases separating them. Germline loops: CDR1 LGHNA, CDR2 YSLEER. CDR3 residues: CASSQVDGSSYNEQFF. The CDR3 coding sequence is TGCGCCAGCAGCCAAGTCGACGGGAGCTCCTACAATGAGCAGTTCTTC.